A selection of T cell receptor beta chains follows, all from one sample in a study of cytomegalovirus exposure and HLA in healthy donors. Sequenced by immunoSEQ multiplex PCR; TCRdb stores in-frame clones only, minus some. The sample has 60,000 to 70,000 clones; around four fifths are singletons. The sample taken for sequencing was PBMCs. Receptors were obtained from a man aged 35 to 55 in good health and CMV-seronegative. CDR3s leave out the opening cysteine and the closing phenylalanine or tryptophan.

CDR3	V	J	length
ASSDLGSIGETQY	TRBV25-1	TRBJ2-5	13
SSSFGSNQPQH	TRBV7-9	TRBJ1-5	11
ASSVGTASNQPQH	TRBV5-1	TRBJ1-5	13
ASRDSQETQY	TRBV6-6	TRBJ2-5	10
ASSGTVNTEAF	TRBV2	TRBJ1-1	11
ASSQGQGEAF	TRBV13	TRBJ1-1	10
ASSLGGQDRSTEAF	TRBV5-1	TRBJ1-1	14
ASSEMPSSGNTIY	TRBV6-1	TRBJ1-3	13
ASSLGGQGTEKLF	TRBV7-9	TRBJ1-4	13
ASSLGVGDRGDTQY	TRBV11-3	TRBJ2-3	14
ASSVTSGGTYEQY	TRBV19	TRBJ2-7	13
ASSGGLAGGVYIQY	TRBV6-1	TRBJ2-4	14
ASSAEGAKGYGYT	TRBV6-4	TRBJ1-2	13
ASSKRQNDNYGYT	TRBV21-1	TRBJ1-2	13
AISALAEGEQY	TRBV10-3	TRBJ2-7	11
ASSYRLDRGYGYT	TRBV6-6	TRBJ1-2	13
ASSLETRGPYQETQY	TRBV11-2	TRBJ2-5	15
ASSPQEGSSYGYT	TRBV4-1	TRBJ1-2	13
ASTEGQRYGYT	TRBV6-5	TRBJ1-2	11
ASSLARGNEQF	TRBV7-8	TRBJ2-1	11
ASSDGGGLRSYEQY	TRBV19	-	14
ASSPGDRNNSPLH	TRBV27	TRBJ1-6	13
ASSLVGQGSDYGYT	TRBV5-6	TRBJ1-2	14
ASSPQVVSGYGYT	TRBV7-2	TRBJ1-2	13
ASSPSFRAIYGYT	TRBV27	TRBJ1-2	13
ASSPGFGTYGYT	TRBV5-6	TRBJ1-2	12
ASSLQETGELF	TRBV6-5	TRBJ2-2	11
ASSLSVPTGELF	TRBV2	TRBJ2-2	12
ASSEAAGEQY	TRBV2	TRBJ2-7	10
ASTGTGGQPQH	TRBV19	TRBJ1-5	11
ASSPRLEETQY	TRBV11-2	TRBJ2-5	11
ASSVGGGSSGNTIY	TRBV9	TRBJ1-3	14
ASSQVRGGFYEQY	TRBV4-1	-	13
ASSFGGGSTDTQY	TRBV7-2	TRBJ2-3	13
ASSDYRGADEQF	TRBV6-4	TRBJ2-1	12
ASRGGEEGEQF	TRBV7-7	TRBJ2-1	11
ASSETKRGLSYNEQF	TRBV6-1	TRBJ2-1	15
ASSEGQGAEGGYT	TRBV9	TRBJ1-2	13
ASSPTGQGSYEQY	TRBV28	TRBJ2-7	13
ASSLGPMGGRQETQY	TRBV7-2	TRBJ2-5	15
ASTSGNTIY	TRBV6-6	TRBJ1-3	9
ASSFVAAEEQY	TRBV5-1	TRBJ2-7	11
ASSLLYQETQY	TRBV5-5	TRBJ2-5	11
ASSYPGQGAIGYT	TRBV6-5	TRBJ1-2	13
ASSLAGASGRVYTDTQY	TRBV5-6	TRBJ2-3	17
ASSDRGGTGEQY	TRBV2	-	12
ASSEKPGNSPLH	TRBV2	TRBJ1-6	12
ASSSRTGPYEQY	TRBV19	TRBJ2-7	12
SARDRNEQF	TRBV20-1	TRBJ2-1	9
ASSLRGGLEQY	TRBV28	TRBJ2-7	11